A single sample is the source of the 27 T cell receptor beta chains below, sequenced in a study of T cell responses to AZD1222 COVID-19 vaccine. Repertoires were generated with immunoSEQ multiplex PCR, while TCRdb's copy carries only in-frame clones and drops some. The profile shows 110,000 to 150,000 clones, approximately 93% of them singletons. Sequences were derived from peripheral blood, sampled after recovery from COVID-19. Source of these receptors: an adult who had recovered from COVID-19.

The chain couples TRBV19 to TRBJ1-4; weak D call: TRBD1 (5 bases). CDR3 length: 16 residues. Looked up from germline, CDR1 is LNHDA and CDR2 is SQIVND (reference sequence). V lost 3 bases and J 0 bases, leaving 11 bases between the germline ends. The CDR3 bases are TGTGCCAGTAGTATGGGGCAGCCTGCAACTAATGAAAAACTGTTTTTT. Protein sequence: CASSMGQPATNEKLFF.

The chain uses TRBV2 and TRBJ1-3; weak D call: TRBD1 (5 bases). Trimming stripped 7 bases from V and 0 bases from J, with 10 bases between. This CDR3 contains 14 residues. CDR1 is SNHLY, CDR2 FYNNEI, per germline. The CDR3 DNA reads as TGTGCCAGCACCGGGACTACCTCTGGAAACACCATATATTTT. As protein: CASTGTTSGNTIYF.

There are a few counts of this clone. The chain employs TRBV14 and TRBJ2-2, with D unclear. Trimming shortened V by 2 bases and J by 4 bases, and 11 bases separated the two germline ends. The CDR3 length is 15 residues. Germline V gene lookup returns CDR1 SGHDN and CDR2 FVKESK. CDR3 loop: CASSQLGRSTGELFF. The CDR3 DNA reads as TGTGCCAGCAGCCAACTGGGAAGATCCACCGGGGAGCTGTTTTTT.

The chain is built from TRBV6-5 and TRBJ1-6; D is perhaps TRBD1 (5 bases). The CDR3 loop spans 14 amino acids. Trimming left V 7 bases short and J 9 bases short, with 16 bases between. Looked up from germline, CDR1 is MNHEY and CDR2 is SVGAGI. As DNA, the CDR3 is TGTGCCAGCATCCGCACGGGGCCTGGTTCACCCCTCCACTTT. This encodes CASIRTGPGSPLHF.

The chain employs TRBV15 and TRBJ1-2; a possible D gene is TRBD1 (6 bases). V was trimmed by 0 bases and J by 8 bases, leaving 13 bases between them. CDR3 length: 14 amino acids. Germline CDR1 LNHNV, CDR2 YYDKDF (reference sequence). The CDR3 DNA follows: TGTGCCACCAGCAGAGACAGGGGTTCAGGGGGCTACACCTTC. This translates into CATSRDRGSGGYTF. Filled out from reference TRBV15 and TRBJ1-2, the complete variable domain reads DAMVIQNPRYQVTQFGKPVTLSCSQTLNHNVMYWYQQKSSQAPKLLFHYYDKDFNNEADTPDNFQSRRPNTSFCFLDIRSPGLGDTAMYLCATSRDRGSGGYTFGSGTRLTVV.

The chain uses TRBV11-3 and TRBJ2-1; D possibly matches TRBD1 or TRBD2 (6 bases each). This CDR3 is 15 amino acids long. Looked up from germline, CDR1 is SGHNT and CDR2 is YENEEA. V lost 5 bases and J lost 7, with 18 bases in between. The CDR3 protein is CASSHKGGTGNEQFF. CDR3 sequence (DNA): TGTGCCAGCAGCCACAAGGGGGGCACGGGTAATGAGCAGTTCTTC.

This clone showed up just once. The chain uses TRBV6-4 and TRBJ1-1; 9 nucleotides match TRBD1. This CDR3 comprises 14 residues. Per germline, CDR1 MRHNA and CDR2 SNTAGT. Unmatched junction bases numbered 6, after V lost 4 bases and J lost 6 bases. The CDR3 DNA reads as TGTGCCAGCAGTGCAACAGGGGGCCGATCTGAAGCTTTCTTT. It codes for CASSATGGRSEAFF.

This clone was detected once. The V call is TRBV14, the J call TRBJ1-6; 8 bases are a match to TRBD1. There are 15 residues in the CDR3. The V gene end was trimmed by 0 bases and the J gene end by 10 bases; junction bases not matched to a gene: 5. The V gene's germline CDR1 is SGHDN and CDR2 FVKESK. Here the CDR3 DNA reads TGTGCCAGCAGCCAAGATCACAGGGGGGACTCACCCCTCCACTTT. Translation gives CASSQDHRGDSPLHF.

For the CDR3, the DNA is TGTGCCAGCAGCTTAGGGACGGCGGCCGGTGAAGCTTTCTTT. This encodes CASSLGTAAGEAFF. The chain couples TRBV7-8 to TRBJ1-1, with D uncertain. The CDR3 runs 14 residues. CDR1 SGHVS and CDR2 FQNEAQ come from the germline V gene. The V gene lost 1 base and the J gene lost 7 bases, with 13 bases spanning the gap.

V usage is TRBV5-1 and J usage is TRBJ2-2, with 8 bases that match TRBD2. Germline assignment: CDR1 SGHRS and CDR2 YFSETQ. CDR3 size: 16 residues. Trimming cost V 0 bases and J 7 bases; bases outside gene matches: 8. The CDR3 loop is CASSLGTGLGDGELFF. As DNA, the CDR3 is TGCGCCAGCAGCTTGGGGACGGGACTAGGGGACGGGGAGCTGTTTTTT.

This chain uses TRBV5-1 with TRBJ2-6; no clear D. V shed 1 base and J shed 3 bases, with 8 bases lying between them. The CDR3 extends over 15 amino acids. Germline V gene lookup returns CDR1 SGHRS and CDR2 YFSETQ. CDR3 protein: CASSLLSIGANVLTF. DNA for the CDR3: TGCGCCAGCAGCTTGTTGTCTATTGGGGCCAACGTCCTGACTTTC.

There are a few counts of this clone. The J gene is TRBJ1-1, the V gene TRBV19, with 8 bases fitting TRBD1. The CDR3 sequence is 15 residues long. CDR1 is LNHDA, CDR2 SQIVND, per germline (reference sequence). The junction had 14 bases not matched to a gene; V was cut back by 7 bases and J by 7 bases. The CDR3 spells CASTDARGHSGEAFF. In DNA form, the CDR3 reads TGTGCCAGTACTGATGCCAGGGGGCATTCGGGTGAAGCTTTCTTT.

This clone has a handful of counts. The V gene is TRBV4-2, the J gene TRBJ1-1; D may be TRBD1 (5 bases). V lost 0 bases, J lost 1 base, and 12 bases lay in between. This CDR3 region has 16 residues. Germline V gene sequence: CDR1 LGHNA, CDR2 YNFKEQ. CDR3 protein: CASSQDVRTPNTEAFF. CDR3 coding DNA: TGTGCCAGCAGCCAAGATGTTCGGACACCGAACACTGAAGCTTTCTTT.

The chain uses TRBV3-1 (or the pseudogene TRBV3-2) and TRBJ2-7; D not resolved. Germline CDR1 LGHDT, CDR2 YNNKEL (reference sequence). V dropped 4 bases and J dropped 2 bases, with 12 bases sitting between them. This CDR3 has 14 amino acids. As DNA, the CDR3 is TGTGCCAGCAGCCCCCTGAATAAGCCCTACGAGCAGTACTTC. Translated, it gives CASSPLNKPYEQYF.

The rearrangement joins TRBV19 to TRBJ1-5, with D tentatively TRBD1 (5 bases). The V and J ends lost 6 bases and 1 base respectively, with 19 bases between them. Germline CDR1 reads LNHDA; CDR2 reads SQIVND (reference sequence). This CDR3 comprises 17 residues. The DNA of the CDR3 is TGTGCCAGTAGGACCGGTGAAGGGGTCGTCAGCAATCAGCCCCAGCATTTT. Translation gives CASRTGEGVVSNQPQHF.

The chain has TRBV28 and TRBJ1-2; D gene unclear. The length of the CDR3 is 13 residues. The V end lost 3 bases, the J end lost 4 bases, and 9 bases lay between the germline ends. The germline CDR1 and CDR2 sequences are MDHEN and SYDVKM. CDR3 region: CASSFRQIYGYTF. The CDR3, as DNA: TGTGCCAGCAGTTTTAGGCAGATCTATGGCTACACCTTC.

The rearrangement joins TRBV15 to TRBJ2-1; 11 bases are shared with TRBD2. V shed 3 bases, J shed 9 bases, and the junction held 13 bases outside the gene matches. The germline V gene has CDR1 LNHNV and CDR2 YYDKDF (reference sequence). This CDR3 has 17 residues. CDR3 sequence reads: CATSSRRIAGGVGEQFF. CDR3 nucleotide sequence: TGTGCCACCAGCAGCCGACGGATAGCGGGAGGGGTGGGTGAGCAGTTCTTC. Together with reference TRBV15 and TRBJ2-1, the CDR3 gives the full variable domain: DAMVIQNPRYQVTQFGKPVTLSCSQTLNHNVMYWYQQKSSQAPKLLFHYYDKDFNNEADTPDNFQSRRPNTSFCFLDIRSPGLGDTAMYLCATSSRRIAGGVGEQFFGPGTRLTVL.

The rearrangement joins TRBV24-1 to TRBJ2-5; D may be TRBD2 (6 bases). Between the trimmed V and J ends, which lost 3 bases and 3 bases, there was a span of 7 bases. CDR1 and CDR2 from the germline V gene are KGHDR and SFDVKD. CDR3 length equals 13 residues. DNA for the CDR3: TGTGCCACCAGTGATGGGGGGAAAGAGACCCAGTACTTC. Amino acid sequence: CATSDGGKETQYF.

The chain recombines TRBV27 with TRBJ2-7; a possible D gene is TRBD1 (5 bases). The germline gives CDR1 MNHEY, CDR2 SMNVEV (reference sequence). The V end lost 8 bases, the J end lost 5 bases, and 16 bases lay between the germline ends. The CDR3 consists of 13 residues. CDR3 sequence: CASAFLGQDEQYF. Here the CDR3 DNA reads TGTGCCAGCGCCTTTTTGGGGCAGGACGAGCAGTACTTC.

This chain connects TRBV3-1 (or the pseudogene TRBV3-2) to TRBJ2-2; 9 positions match TRBD2. The CDR3 spans 18 residues. The V and J ends lost 1 base and 5 bases, in that order; junction bases with no gene match: 11. In germline, CDR1 is LGHDT, CDR2 YNNKEL (reference sequence). In DNA, the CDR3 is TGTGCCAGCAGCCAAGGCGTCGGGCTAGCGGGAAAAACCGGGGAGCTGTTTTTT. It translates to CASSQGVGLAGKTGELFF.

This clone was recorded only once. This sequence joins TRBV5-1 and TRBJ2-5; unclear D gene. The CDR3 length is 12 residues. Per the germline V gene, CDR1 is SGHRS and CDR2 is YFSETQ. V was clipped by 5 bases and J by 5 bases, with 10 bases between them. CDR3 sequence: CASSRVGETQYF. CDR3 DNA: TGCGCCAGCAGTAGGGTAGGGGAGACCCAGTACTTC.

The chain carries TRBV6-6 and TRBJ1-3; a weak D match, TRBD1 (6 bases). Germline-derived CDR1 and CDR2 are MNHNY and SVGAGI (reference sequence). The V end lost 5 bases, the J end lost 4 bases, and 12 bases lay between the germline ends. CDR3 length equals 14 residues. The CDR3 loop reads CASSLQGDGNTIYF. CDR3 DNA: TGTGCCAGCAGTCTACAGGGAGACGGAAACACCATATATTTT.

This chain connects TRBV9 to TRBJ2-3; D is ambiguous. The CDR3 is 14 amino acids. CDR1 is SGDLS, CDR2 YYNGEE, per germline. Trimming stripped 0 bases from V and 2 bases from J, with 7 bases between. CDR3 sequence reads: CASSVGASTDTQYF. CDR3 sequence (DNA): TGTGCCAGCAGCGTAGGGGCGTCCACAGATACGCAGTATTTT.

V is TRBV6-5 and J is TRBJ1-2; D is uncertain. V was trimmed by 5 bases and J by 4 bases, leaving 17 bases between them. Germline lookup yields CDR1 MNHEY and CDR2 SVGAGI. The CDR3 loop spans 15 amino acids. DNA for the CDR3: TGTGCCAGCAGTCAAACGACACCGACGGCCTATGGCTACACCTTC. Its translation is CASSQTTPTAYGYTF.

The gene calls are TRBV11-2 and TRBJ2-7; D not resolved. The V end lost 0 bases, the J end lost 2 bases, and 11 bases lay between the germline ends. The CDR3 extends over 15 amino acids. Germline CDR1 is SGHAT and CDR2 is FQNNGV. This CDR3 is CASSLEEGKTYEQYF. The CDR3 nucleotides are TGTGCCAGCAGCTTAGAGGAAGGGAAGACCTACGAGCAGTACTTC.

This clone appeared a single time. V is TRBV7-4 and J is TRBJ2-7; 8 bases align to TRBD1. The CDR3 has 16 amino acids. Germline V gene data show CDR1 as SGHVT and CDR2 as SQSDAQ. Germline trimming cut 5 bases from V and 5 bases from J; bases unmatched to any gene: 14. The CDR3 sequence is CASSPRIRDRLDEQYF. As DNA, the CDR3 is TGTGCCAGCAGCCCACGAATCCGGGACAGGCTAGACGAGCAGTACTTC.

The chain carries TRBV6-1 and TRBJ2-3; D is uncertain. The germline gives CDR1 MNHNS, CDR2 SASEGT. The V gene lost 1 base and the J gene lost 4 bases, with 9 bases spanning the gap. The CDR3 loop spans 14 amino acids. In nucleotides, the CDR3 is TGTGCCAGCAGTGAAGGTGTGAGGCCAGATACGCAGTATTTT. Translating it yields CASSEGVRPDTQYF.